Here is one T cell receptor (beta chain) with its context. What it recognizes is unknown. Peripheral blood from each donor was collected in a volume of approximately 10 milliliters. The junction had 7 bases not matched to a gene; V was cut back by 5 bases and J by 9 bases. Germline V gene lookup returns CDR1 MGHRA and CDR2 YSYEKL. CDR3 length equals 16 residues. A sample-barcoded 5' primer and a J-beta primer mix were used in a second PCR of roughly 6 to 11 cycles. MiXCR was run by TCRdb on the 5' RACE reads, yielding one entry per CDR3 protein. This table holds about 1.4 million distinct CDR3 sequences, roughly 60% found once. The data derive from a study of blood T cells in healthy people across ages. Study-level points and caveats: Researchers said unsorted PBMCs prevented a conclusive naive versus antigen-experienced comparison.

This clonotype was obtained from a man between 18 and 35 years old in good health. The chain recombines TRBV4-1 with TRBJ2-1; 16 positions match TRBD2. Sequenced sample: blood. The chain's CDR3 is CASSYSGTSGRGEQFF. CDR3 sequence (DNA): TGCGCCAGCAGCTACTCCGGGACTAGCGGGAGGGGTGAGCAGTTCTTC.